Sequencing of this T cell receptor beta chain was carried out in a study of T cells in Graves' hyperthyroidism and ophthalmopathy. It was RNA transcripts that yielded the amplified TCR beta CDR3 regions. Carried out on the TCR CDR3, a first-round RT-PCR used the HTBI primer set. Using its own MiXCR run on the multiplex PCR reads, TCRdb lists one record per CDR3 protein. Found here are 300,000 or so distinct CDR3 sequences, roughly 18% of them singletons; the top ten hold about half. The CDR3 is 14 residues long. Trimming removed 3 bases at V and 3 bases at J, with 9 bases between. Diagnoses rested on clinical symptoms, serum thyroxine and TRAb, thyroid ultrasound and orbital computed tomography.

Input material: blood. This chain connects TRBV12-3 or TRBV12-4 to TRBJ2-1, with no clear D. The sequence was obtained from a woman aged 45-65 years with Graves' hyperthyroidism. The CDR3 DNA is TGTGCCAGCAGTTTTCAGCGAATCTACAATGAGCAGTTCTTC. It specifies CASSFQRIYNEQFF.